This T cell receptor beta chain stems from a study of CD8+ T cells in alopecia areata. Study overall: Dosing spanned 6 to 18 months on tofacitinib, then 6 months off drug.

Study-wide findings and caveats: Normal scalp had lower clonality than lesional scalp, with alopecia totalis/universalis lesions showing this most strongly.

Those with alopecia areata gave lesional scalp punch biopsies and peripheral blood. Per germline, CDR1 SQVTM and CDR2 ANQGSEA. The V gene end was trimmed by 7 bases and the J gene end by 4 bases; junction bases not matched to a gene: 11. The CDR3 runs to 14 residues. Reverse transcribed after extraction, RNA yielded cDNA as the sequencing template. TCRdb's copy holds only in-frame clones and misses some; the assay was immunoSEQ multiplex PCR. The sample includes 100,000 to 150,000 clones, around 49% of them seen just once. With regard to this clone: Its antigen is undetermined.

The specimen was CD8+ T cells sorted from blood, collected at week 0. The chain has TRBV29-1 and TRBJ2-5, with TRBD1 matching 8 bases. The TCR sequence derives from a human donor with alopecia areata. The CDR3 loop reads CSDRRTGYIETQYF. CDR3 in DNA: TGCAGCGACCGACGGACAGGGTATATAGAGACCCAGTACTTC. Complete variable domain (other parts from reference TRBV29-1 and TRBJ2-5): SAVISQKPSRDICQRGTSLTIQCQVDSQVTMMFWYRQQPGQSLTLIATANQGSEATYESGFVIDKFPISRPNLTFSTLTVSNMSPEDSSIYLCSDRRTGYIETQYFGPGTRLLVL.